Listed below are T cell receptor beta chains from one sample, sequenced in a study of T cell responses to AZD1222 COVID-19 vaccine. The repertoire was sequenced with immunoSEQ multiplex PCR; TCRdb's copy has only in-frame clones and lacks some. The data show 150,000 or so clones, with approximately 91% seen just once and approximately 2% held by the top ten. The input for sequencing was peripheral blood, taken on day 0 of AZD1222 vaccination. Receptors were obtained from an adult in good health. The CDR3 runs from the conserved cysteine through the conserved F or W. Fields, in order: CDR3 protein, CDR3 DNA, CDR3 length, J gene, clone size, D gene, V gene. The D gene is left open where the match is weak. Not every row has a clone size; where given, it reads once, few, many or a size class.

CDR3 protein: CASSLGHKGTDTQYF; CDR3 DNA: TGCGCCAGCAGCTTGGGGCACAAGGGCACAGATACGCAGTATTTT; CDR3 length: 15; J gene: TRBJ2-3; clone size: once; D gene: -; V gene: TRBV5-1
CDR3 protein: CASSTGREIQPQHF; CDR3 DNA: TGTGCCAGCAGCACGGGCCGTGAAATACAGCCCCAGCATTTT; CDR3 length: 14; J gene: TRBJ1-5; clone size: -; D gene: -; V gene: TRBV7-9
CDR3 protein: CASSLDSSSYNEQFF; CDR3 DNA: TGCGCCAGCAGCTTGGACAGTAGCTCCTACAATGAGCAGTTCTTC; CDR3 length: 15; J gene: TRBJ2-1; clone size: -; D gene: -; V gene: TRBV5-1
CDR3 protein: CASSEALSRFF; CDR3 DNA: TGTGCCAGCAGTGAAGCTCTTTCACGGTTCTTC; CDR3 length: 11; J gene: TRBJ2-1; clone size: -; D gene: -; V gene: TRBV2
CDR3 protein: CASRGAGADTQYF; CDR3 DNA: TGTGCCAGCAGGGGCGCGGGCGCAGATACGCAGTATTTT; CDR3 length: 13; J gene: TRBJ2-3; clone size: -; D gene: -; V gene: TRBV6-4
CDR3 protein: CASSFKVENYGYTF; CDR3 DNA: TGCGCCAGCAGCTTTAAGGTGGAGAACTATGGCTACACCTTC; CDR3 length: 14; J gene: TRBJ1-2; clone size: -; D gene: -; V gene: TRBV4-1
CDR3 protein: CASSSLAGTDTQYF; CDR3 DNA: TGTGCCAGCAGCTCCCTGGCGGGAACAGATACGCAGTATTTT; CDR3 length: 14; J gene: TRBJ2-3; clone size: -; D gene: -; V gene: TRBV27
CDR3 protein: CASSPSGGRAKNIQYF; CDR3 DNA: TGTGCCAGCAGCCCTAGCGGGGGGAGGGCCAAAAACATTCAGTACTTC; CDR3 length: 16; J gene: TRBJ2-4; clone size: -; D gene: TRBD2; V gene: TRBV5-6
CDR3 protein: CASSIGGTDTEAFF; CDR3 DNA: TGTGCCAGTAGTATAGGGGGGACGGACACTGAAGCTTTCTTT; CDR3 length: 14; J gene: TRBJ1-1; clone size: -; D gene: -; V gene: TRBV19
CDR3 protein: CASSYIRGDTQYF; CDR3 DNA: TGTGCCAGCAGCTACATCCGTGGGGATACGCAGTATTTT; CDR3 length: 13; J gene: TRBJ2-3; clone size: -; D gene: -; V gene: TRBV27
CDR3 protein: CSVAASGANVLTF; CDR3 DNA: TGCAGCGTTGCCGCCTCTGGGGCCAACGTCCTGACTTTC; CDR3 length: 13; J gene: TRBJ2-6; clone size: once; D gene: -; V gene: TRBV29-1
CDR3 protein: CASSLRTVDGYTF; CDR3 DNA: TGTGCCAGCAGTCTACGGACTGTAGATGGCTACACCTTC; CDR3 length: 13; J gene: TRBJ1-2; clone size: -; D gene: -; V gene: TRBV12-3/TRBV12-4
CDR3 protein: CASSQAGPNTGELFF; CDR3 DNA: TGTGCCAGCAGCCAAGCCGGACCGAACACCGGGGAGCTGTTTTTT; CDR3 length: 15; J gene: TRBJ2-2; clone size: -; D gene: -; V gene: TRBV3-1/TRBV3-2
CDR3 protein: CASSLGDHEQYF; CDR3 DNA: TGCGCCAGCAGCTTGGGGGACCACGAGCAGTACTTC; CDR3 length: 12; J gene: TRBJ2-7; clone size: once; D gene: -; V gene: TRBV5-1
CDR3 protein: CASSIIGRTPTWSSGNTIYF; CDR3 DNA: TGTGCCAGTAGTATCATTGGTAGGACGCCGACATGGAGCTCTGGAAACACCATATATTTT; CDR3 length: 20; J gene: TRBJ1-3; clone size: -; D gene: -; V gene: TRBV19
CDR3 protein: CASSGGTGGGNQPQHF; CDR3 DNA: TGCGCCAGCAGCGGAGGAACAGGGGGCGGCAATCAGCCCCAGCATTTT; CDR3 length: 16; J gene: TRBJ1-5; clone size: -; D gene: TRBD1; V gene: TRBV5-1
CDR3 protein: CATSDLGPGYTDTQYF; CDR3 DNA: TGTGCCACCAGTGATTTAGGGCCGGGGTACACAGATACGCAGTATTTT; CDR3 length: 16; J gene: TRBJ2-3; clone size: -; D gene: -; V gene: TRBV24-1
CDR3 protein: CASSGQNSYNEQFF; CDR3 DNA: TGCGCCAGCTCGGGACAGAACTCCTACAATGAGCAGTTCTTC; CDR3 length: 14; J gene: TRBJ2-1; clone size: -; D gene: TRBD1; V gene: TRBV5-1
CDR3 protein: CASSIQGGGHGDTIYF; CDR3 DNA: TGTGCCAGCAGCATCCAGGGGGGCGGGCATGGGGACACCATATATTTT; CDR3 length: 16; J gene: TRBJ1-3; clone size: -; D gene: TRBD1; V gene: TRBV5-4
CDR3 protein: CASSVDSSGNTIYF; CDR3 DNA: TGTGCCAGCAGCGTAGACAGCTCTGGAAACACCATATATTTT; CDR3 length: 14; J gene: TRBJ1-3; clone size: -; D gene: -; V gene: TRBV9
CDR3 protein: CASSSPGQGSEQYF; CDR3 DNA: TGTGCCAGCAGTTCCCCCGGACAGGGATCCGAGCAGTACTTC; CDR3 length: 14; J gene: TRBJ2-7; clone size: -; D gene: TRBD1; V gene: TRBV27
CDR3 protein: CASSPRAEPYGYTF; CDR3 DNA: TGTGCCAGCAGTCCCCGGGCAGAACCCTATGGCTACACCTTC; CDR3 length: 14; J gene: TRBJ1-2; clone size: once; D gene: -; V gene: TRBV27
CDR3 protein: CASSDRGPDGQYF; CDR3 DNA: TGTGCCAGCTCGGACAGGGGACCCGACGGGCAGTACTTC; CDR3 length: 13; J gene: TRBJ2-7; clone size: -; D gene: TRBD1; V gene: TRBV7-9
CDR3 protein: CATSDVAGNTIYF; CDR3 DNA: TGTGCCACCAGTGATGTGGCAGGAAACACCATATATTTT; CDR3 length: 13; J gene: TRBJ1-3; clone size: -; D gene: -; V gene: TRBV24-1
CDR3 protein: CASSSRGAKNTEAFF; CDR3 DNA: TGTGCCAGCAGCTCCAGGGGAGCCAAGAACACTGAAGCTTTCTTT; CDR3 length: 15; J gene: TRBJ1-1; clone size: -; D gene: -; V gene: TRBV7-2
CDR3 protein: CASSQRTADYEQYF; CDR3 DNA: TGCGCCAGCAGTCAGAGGACAGCGGACTACGAGCAGTACTTC; CDR3 length: 14; J gene: TRBJ2-7; clone size: -; D gene: -; V gene: TRBV10-1
CDR3 protein: CASSTDRGDYTF; CDR3 DNA: TGTGCCAGCAGTACAGACAGGGGAGACTACACCTTC; CDR3 length: 12; J gene: TRBJ1-2; clone size: -; D gene: TRBD1; V gene: TRBV5-4
CDR3 protein: CASSFKLAGSSDTQYF; CDR3 DNA: TGTGCCAGCAGCTTCAAGTTAGCGGGATCGTCAGATACGCAGTATTTT; CDR3 length: 16; J gene: TRBJ2-3; clone size: once; D gene: TRBD2; V gene: TRBV11-3
CDR3 protein: CASSPQGGGRRETQYF; CDR3 DNA: TGTGCCAGCAGCCCCCAAGGGGGGGGGCGTAGAGAGACCCAGTACTTC; CDR3 length: 16; J gene: TRBJ2-5; clone size: once; D gene: -; V gene: TRBV9
CDR3 protein: CASSQGGANEQFF; CDR3 DNA: TGTGCCAGCAGCCAAGGGGGGGCTAATGAGCAGTTCTTC; CDR3 length: 13; J gene: TRBJ2-1; clone size: -; D gene: -; V gene: TRBV3-1/TRBV3-2
CDR3 protein: CAWIRGNTIYF; CDR3 DNA: TGTGCCTGGATTCGGGGAAACACCATATATTTT; CDR3 length: 11; J gene: TRBJ1-3; clone size: -; D gene: -; V gene: TRBV30
CDR3 protein: CASSRGVLYGYTF; CDR3 DNA: TGTGCCAGCAGTCGGGGGGTTCTCTATGGCTACACCTTC; CDR3 length: 13; J gene: TRBJ1-2; clone size: once; D gene: -; V gene: TRBV12-3/TRBV12-4
CDR3 protein: CASSSTGGHTEAFF; CDR3 DNA: TGCGCCAGCAGCTCGACAGGGGGTCACACTGAAGCTTTCTTT; CDR3 length: 14; J gene: TRBJ1-1; clone size: -; D gene: TRBD1; V gene: TRBV5-1
CDR3 protein: CASSSRTSGATDTQYF; CDR3 DNA: TGCGCCAGCAGCTCCAGGACTAGCGGGGCGACAGATACGCAGTATTTT; CDR3 length: 16; J gene: TRBJ2-3; clone size: -; D gene: TRBD2; V gene: TRBV5-1
CDR3 protein: CSVEGLGTSNYGYTF; CDR3 DNA: TGCAGCGTTGAAGGTTTGGGGACAAGTAACTATGGCTACACCTTC; CDR3 length: 15; J gene: TRBJ1-2; clone size: -; D gene: -; V gene: TRBV29-1
CDR3 protein: CASSVVAGPGELFF; CDR3 DNA: TGTGCCAGCAGCGTAGTGGCGGGTCCCGGGGAGCTGTTTTTT; CDR3 length: 14; J gene: TRBJ2-2; clone size: -; D gene: -; V gene: TRBV9
CDR3 protein: CASRNRAPGDTQYF; CDR3 DNA: TGTGCCAGCAGGAACAGGGCCCCGGGGGATACGCAGTATTTT; CDR3 length: 14; J gene: TRBJ2-3; clone size: -; D gene: -; V gene: TRBV2
CDR3 protein: CASSRGRVGLASEQYF; CDR3 DNA: TGTGCCAGCAGCCGAGGACGAGTGGGACTAGCGTCTGAGCAGTACTTC; CDR3 length: 16; J gene: TRBJ2-7; clone size: -; D gene: TRBD2; V gene: TRBV11-2
CDR3 protein: CASSWEAGGSYNEQFF; CDR3 DNA: TGTGCCAGCAGCTGGGAAGCGGGGGGCTCCTACAATGAGCAGTTCTTC; CDR3 length: 16; J gene: TRBJ2-1; clone size: -; D gene: TRBD2; V gene: TRBV7-2
CDR3 protein: CASSFDRGRGTEAFF; CDR3 DNA: TGTGCCAGCAGCTTTGACAGGGGGCGCGGCACTGAAGCTTTCTTT; CDR3 length: 15; J gene: TRBJ1-1; clone size: -; D gene: TRBD1; V gene: TRBV11-2
CDR3 protein: CATSRDYGVLGQFF; CDR3 DNA: TGTGCCACCAGCAGAGATTATGGGGTCTTGGGGCAGTTCTTC; CDR3 length: 14; J gene: TRBJ2-1; clone size: -; D gene: -; V gene: TRBV15
CDR3 protein: CASGLGGANSPLHF; CDR3 DNA: TGTGCCAGCGGTTTAGGGGGGGCCAATTCACCCCTCCACTTT; CDR3 length: 14; J gene: TRBJ1-6; clone size: -; D gene: -; V gene: TRBV27
CDR3 protein: CASSYPPGHKNTEAFF; CDR3 DNA: TGTGCCAGCAGTTACCCGCCGGGACACAAGAACACTGAAGCTTTCTTT; CDR3 length: 16; J gene: TRBJ1-1; clone size: -; D gene: -; V gene: TRBV6-5
CDR3 protein: CAIRGGADTEAFF; CDR3 DNA: TGTGCCATCAGGGGGGGCGCGGACACTGAAGCTTTCTTT; CDR3 length: 13; J gene: TRBJ1-1; clone size: -; D gene: -; V gene: TRBV10-3
CDR3 protein: CASTGTGNGYTF; CDR3 DNA: TGTGCCAGCACTGGGACAGGGAATGGCTACACCTTC; CDR3 length: 12; J gene: TRBJ1-2; clone size: once; D gene: TRBD1; V gene: TRBV12-3/TRBV12-4
CDR3 protein: CASSQGVNTEAFF; CDR3 DNA: TGTGCCAGCAGCCAGGGTGTAAACACTGAAGCTTTCTTT; CDR3 length: 13; J gene: TRBJ1-1; clone size: -; D gene: -; V gene: TRBV3-1/TRBV3-2
CDR3 protein: CASSLELFSTQYF; CDR3 DNA: TGCGCCAGCAGCTTGGAACTGTTTAGTACGCAGTATTTT; CDR3 length: 13; J gene: TRBJ2-3; clone size: -; D gene: -; V gene: TRBV5-1
CDR3 protein: CASSQTGAYEQYF; CDR3 DNA: TGTGCCAGCAGCCAGACAGGGGCCTACGAGCAGTACTTC; CDR3 length: 13; J gene: TRBJ2-7; clone size: -; D gene: TRBD1; V gene: TRBV14
CDR3 protein: CAHTGGRVSEAFF; CDR3 DNA: TGTGCCCACACTGGGGGGAGGGTTTCTGAAGCTTTCTTT; CDR3 length: 13; J gene: TRBJ1-1; clone size: -; D gene: -; V gene: TRBV30
CDR3 protein: CASSLEGGRATEAFF; CDR3 DNA: TGTGCCAGCAGCTTGGAAGGGGGCCGGGCGACTGAAGCTTTCTTT; CDR3 length: 15; J gene: TRBJ1-1; clone size: once; D gene: TRBD1; V gene: TRBV5-4
CDR3 protein: CASSVATGPTEAFF; CDR3 DNA: TGTGCCAGCAGCGTAGCGACAGGGCCCACTGAAGCTTTCTTT; CDR3 length: 14; J gene: TRBJ1-1; clone size: -; D gene: TRBD1; V gene: TRBV9
CDR3 protein: CASSLAGGTYEQYF; CDR3 DNA: TGTGCCAGCAGCCTAGCGGGAGGGACCTACGAGCAGTACTTC; CDR3 length: 14; J gene: TRBJ2-7; clone size: -; D gene: TRBD2; V gene: TRBV27
CDR3 protein: CAISPEGRAGNEQFF; CDR3 DNA: TGTGCCATCAGTCCCGAGGGGAGGGCCGGAAATGAGCAGTTCTTC; CDR3 length: 15; J gene: TRBJ2-1; clone size: -; D gene: TRBD2; V gene: TRBV10-3
CDR3 protein: CASSHQDRPYDEQYF; CDR3 DNA: TGTGCCAGCAGCCACCAGGACAGGCCGTACGACGAGCAGTACTTC; CDR3 length: 15; J gene: TRBJ2-7; clone size: -; D gene: TRBD1; V gene: TRBV7-9
CDR3 protein: CASRGTVGQGAGQPQHF; CDR3 DNA: TGTGCCAGTCGGGGTACCGTTGGACAGGGGGCTGGTCAGCCCCAGCATTTT; CDR3 length: 17; J gene: TRBJ1-5; clone size: -; D gene: TRBD1; V gene: TRBV19
CDR3 protein: CASSFLLAGDRGTGELFF; CDR3 DNA: TGTGCCAGCAGTTTCCTACTAGCGGGAGATCGTGGCACCGGGGAGCTGTTTTTT; CDR3 length: 18; J gene: TRBJ2-2; clone size: -; D gene: TRBD2; V gene: TRBV28
CDR3 protein: CASSAHWLDRTYSNQPQHF; CDR3 DNA: TGTGCCAGCAGCGCCCATTGGCTGGACAGAACTTATAGCAATCAGCCCCAGCATTTT; CDR3 length: 19; J gene: TRBJ1-5; clone size: -; D gene: -; V gene: TRBV21-1